This T cell receptor beta chain comes out of a study of beta chain bispecific antibodies for T cell cancers. Study results and caveats: The TRBV12-3 share of total TRBV signal fell approximately 99% after anti-TRBV12 rather than anti-CD19 exposure. Most targeted TRBV signal came from the leukemia cell line cells, not normal T cells.

Expansion lasted roughly three days, with either anti-CD3 antibody OKT3 or CD3/CD28 beads. Jurkat-T cell coculture with anti-TRBV12, compared with an anti-CD19 control. In germline, CDR1 is SGHNT, CDR2 YYREEE (reference sequence). The ends lost 4 bases at V and 1 base at J; junction bases unmatched: 10. The CDR3 is 17 residues long. This clonotype has ten or more counts. Its antigen remains unidentified. One entry per CDR3 protein results from TCRdb running MiXCR on the 5' RACE reads. The sample shows about 20,000 distinct CDR3 sequences, just over 2% of them seen only once. The specimen was healthy donor T cells cultured with leukemia cells, collected from a culture containing a bispecific antibody targeting TCR Vbeta12. V is TRBV5-4 and J is TRBJ2-3; TRBD2 agrees at 9 bases. The receptor comes from a human donor in good health. Some clones in this sample may be carry-over from other donors' samples. The DNA of the CDR3 is TGTGCCAGCAGCCATACTTTAGCGGGGGCAGGCACAGATACGCAGTATTTT. This sequence encodes CASSHTLAGAGTDTQYF. Filled out from reference TRBV5-4 and TRBJ2-3, the complete variable domain reads ETGVTQSPTHLIKTRGQQVTLRCSSQSGHNTVSWYQQALGQGPQFIFQYYREEENGRGNFPPRFSGLQFPNYSSELNVNALELDDSALYLCASSHTLAGAGTDTQYFGPGTRLTVL.